The 6 T cell receptor beta chains in this list originate from one sample, sequenced in a study of cytomegalovirus exposure and HLA in healthy donors. The PCR used 60 Vbeta and 13 Jbeta primers. Using immunoSEQ multiplex PCR, the repertoire was profiled, and TCRdb retains in-frame clones only, with some absent. Among approximately 110,000 clones listed, roughly four fifths were seen once. The sequenced material came from PBMCs. Receptors originate from a woman in her forties or fifties in good health and CMV-seropositive.

This sequence joins TRBV6-1 and TRBJ1-2; D is ambiguous. V lost 0 bases, J lost 5 bases, and 16 bases lay in between. Per the germline V gene, CDR1 is MNHNS and CDR2 is SASEGT. This CDR3 contains 16 residues. Here the CDR3 DNA reads TGTGCCAGCAGTGAAGCGGTAGAGGGAGGGCTGTATGGCTACACCTTC. This sequence encodes CASSEAVEGGLYGYTF.

This clone was found once. The chain employs TRBV4-2 and TRBJ2-3, with 12 bases identical to TRBD2. Germline CDR1 reads LGHNA; CDR2 reads YNFKEQ. The CDR3 runs to 18 residues. Unmatched junction bases numbered 8, after V lost 4 bases and J lost 0 bases. The CDR3 protein is CASSLTRTSGTSTDTQYF. CDR3 in DNA: TGTGCCAGCAGCCTAACTAGGACTAGCGGGACAAGCACAGATACGCAGTATTTT.

In its sample, this clone was seen once. The rearrangement uses TRBV6-5 and TRBJ1-3; 7 bases are shared with TRBD1. There are 15 residues in the CDR3. CDR1 MNHEY and CDR2 SVGAGI come from the germline V gene. J was trimmed by 2 bases and V by 2 bases; bases with no gene match: 3. This CDR3 reads CASSYQQGAGNTIYF. The CDR3 coding sequence is TGTGCCAGCAGTTACCAGCAGGGGGCTGGAAACACCATATATTTT.

This chain joins TRBV29-1 and TRBJ1-2; TRBD1 matches 10 bases. The V segment lost 8 bases and the J segment 3 bases; nucleotides outside the gene matches: 12. CDR3 size: 15 residues. CDR1 and CDR2 (germline): SQVTM, ANQGSEA. The CDR3 region has the DNA TGCAGCAGTTGGGCGGGGGACAGGGGCCACTATGGCTACACCTTC. Encoded protein: CSSWAGDRGHYGYTF.

The J gene is TRBJ2-1, the V gene TRBV9; D gene ambiguous. Germline loops: CDR1 SGDLS, CDR2 YYNGEE. V dropped 0 bases and J dropped 3 bases, with 7 bases sitting between them. This CDR3 contains 14 residues. This chain's CDR3 is CASSVDPIYNEQFF. As DNA, the CDR3 is TGTGCCAGCAGCGTAGATCCCATCTACAATGAGCAGTTCTTC.

This chain uses TRBV5-4 with TRBJ2-7, with 7 nucleotides matching TRBD1. Germline lookup yields CDR1 SGHNT and CDR2 YYREEE (reference sequence). With 4 bases clipped from V and 2 bases from J, the junction kept 9 bases outside the gene matches. This CDR3 has 15 residues. In DNA, the CDR3 is TGTGCCAGCAGCGCAGGTCAGGGACAGCCCTACGAGCAGTACTTC. Its translation is CASSAGQGQPYEQYF.